One and the same sample provided the 22 T cell receptor beta chains below, sequenced in a study of shared clonotypes between healthy human individuals. Only in-frame clones appear in the TCRdb table, and some are missing; sequencing was by immunoSEQ multiplex PCR. This table has about 1 million clones, around 76% appearing once. The sequenced sample consisted of memory CD4+ T cells sorted from blood. Subset of the sample: CD45RA-negative fraction. The receptors originated from a man younger than 35 in good health.

Worth noting for this clone: The same CDR3 arises from other DNA sequences in this sample as well. V and J are TRBV4-1 and TRBJ2-7, with 7 bases that match TRBD2. CDR1 is MGHRA, CDR2 YSYEKL, per germline. The CDR3 is 18 amino acids. Trimming removed 0 bases from V and 1 base from J; junction bases left unmatched: 12. CDR3 protein: CASSQERLAEGRSYEQYF. The DNA of the CDR3 is TGCGCCAGCAGCCAAGAAAGACTAGCTGAGGGGAGGTCCTACGAGCAGTACTTC.

This clone has just a few counts. This rearrangement joins TRBV10-3 to TRBJ2-3; 10 bases fit TRBD2. J gave up 2 bases and V 6 bases, and 20 bases lay outside the gene matches. Germline CDR1 ENHRY, CDR2 SYGVKD. There are 20 residues in the CDR3. CDR3 amino acids: CAISQLSSSGSNYPTDTQYF. For the CDR3, the DNA is TGTGCCATCAGCCAACTTTCGTCTAGCGGGAGTAATTACCCCACAGATACGCAGTATTTT.

This chain uses TRBV29-1 with TRBJ1-5; D not certain. There are 13 residues in the CDR3. Looked up from germline, CDR1 is SQVTM and CDR2 is ANQGSEA. V was trimmed by 4 bases and J by 2 bases, leaving 9 bases between them. The CDR3 sequence: CSVVVERNQPQHF. The CDR3 nucleotides read TGCAGCGTTGTAGTCGAACGCAATCAGCCCCAGCATTTT. The complete variable domain, with remaining parts taken from reference TRBV29-1 and TRBJ1-5, reads SAVISQKPSRDICQRGTSLTIQCQVDSQVTMMFWYRQQPGQSLTLIATANQGSEATYESGFVIDKFPISRPNLTFSTLTVSNMSPEDSSIYLCSVVVERNQPQHFGDGTRLSIL.

This chain links TRBV27 with TRBJ2-5; possible D gene TRBD2, 6 bases. CDR3 length: 15 residues. The germline V and J ends were trimmed by 5 bases and 1 base, with 14 bases remaining between them. Germline V gene sequence: CDR1 MNHEY, CDR2 SMNVEV (reference sequence). CDR3 protein: CASSDPGLSQETQYF. The CDR3 DNA sequence: TGTGCCAGCAGTGACCCAGGACTATCCCAAGAGACCCAGTACTTC.

This clone has more than one count but fewer than ten. The rearrangement links TRBV30 to TRBJ2-3; no definite D call. The CDR3 extends over 11 amino acids. Trimming took off 2 bases at V and 7 bases at J, with 7 bases between the two ends. Per germline, CDR1 GTSNPN and CDR2 SVGIG (reference sequence). The CDR3 nucleotides are TGTGCCTGGAGTCGTTCCTATACGCAGTATTTT. It is translated as CAWSRSYTQYF. Full variable domain (remainder filled in from reference TRBV30 and TRBJ2-3): SQTIHQWPATLVQPVGSPLSLECTVEGTSNPNLYWYRQAAGRGLQLLFYSVGIGQISSEVPQNLSASRPQDRQFILSSKKLLLSDSGFYLCAWSRSYTQYFGPGTRLTVL.

This chain joins TRBV7-9 and TRBJ2-3; D is uncertain. The CDR3 extends over 14 amino acids. Trimming pared 5 bases from V and 6 bases from J, leaving 15 bases between. Germline values: CDR1 SEHNR, CDR2 FQNEAQ (reference sequence). The CDR3, as DNA: TGTGCCAGCAGCCCCTGGCAGGCTGTGGATACGCAGTATTTT. Translated: CASSPWQAVDTQYF.

The CDR3 loop reads CASSLTDGTEQFF. For the CDR3, the DNA is TGTGCCAGCAGCTTAACAGACGGGACTGAGCAGTTCTTC. The chain joins TRBV7-3 to TRBJ2-1; D may be TRBD1 or TRBD2 (5 bases each). The CDR3 extends over 13 amino acids. Germline V gene data show CDR1 as SGHTA and CDR2 as FQGTGA. Trimming pared 0 bases from V and 9 bases from J, leaving 9 bases between.

In the case of this clone: Compared with germline, one end of the junction differs, possibly owing to a read error. V gene TRBV5-4 combines with J gene TRBJ2-2; D is undetermined. The CDR3 length is 17 residues. Germline loops: CDR1 SGHNT, CDR2 YYREEE (reference sequence). The CDR3 loop reads CASSQDLGNLGTGELFF. CDR3 in DNA: TGCGCCAGCAGCCAAGATCTAGGGAACCTTGGAACCGGGGAGCTGTTTTTT.

The chain has TRBV28 and TRBJ2-3; 9 bases are shared with TRBD2. CDR3 length: 14 amino acids. The germline V gene has CDR1 MDHEN and CDR2 SYDVKM. V lost 3 bases to trimming and J lost 5 bases; unmatched junction nucleotides: 3. The CDR3: CASSLSGGQDTQYF. The CDR3 region has the DNA TGTGCCAGCAGTTTGAGCGGGGGGCAAGATACGCAGTATTTT.

This chain connects TRBV18 to TRBJ2-2; D is uncertain. The V gene's germline CDR1 is KGHSH and CDR2 LQKENI. This CDR3 is 14 amino acids long. V dropped 4 bases and J dropped 7 bases, with 13 bases sitting between them. CDR3 protein: CASSLGVGGGELFF. Written as DNA, the CDR3 is TGTGCCAGCTCACTTGGGGTCGGCGGCGGGGAGCTGTTTTTT.

This sequence joins TRBV10-1 and TRBJ1-5; D unresolved. Trimming shortened V by 2 bases and J by 4 bases, and 6 bases separated the two germline ends. CDR3 size: 13 residues. Germline V gene sequence: CDR1 WNHNN, CDR2 SYGVQD (reference sequence). CDR3 region: CASSEKRNQPQHF. For the CDR3, the DNA is TGCGCCAGCAGTGAGAAACGAAATCAGCCCCAGCATTTT.

The rearrangement links TRBV7-8 to TRBJ1-6; no clear D gene. Germline V CDR1 and CDR2: SGHVS, FQNEAQ. The CDR3 spans 16 residues. Deletions cut 3 bases from V and 8 bases from J, with 17 bases between. In nucleotides, the CDR3 is TGTGCCAGCAGCTTGGGCCGGGCTGACGGTCATTCACCCCTCCACTTT. Its translation is CASSLGRADGHSPLHF. Together with reference TRBV7-8 and TRBJ1-6, the CDR3 gives the full variable domain: GAGVSQSPRYKVAKRGQDVALRCDPISGHVSLFWYQQALGQGPEFLTYFQNEAQLDKSGLPSDRFFAERPEGSVSTLKIQRTQQEDSAVYLCASSLGRADGHSPLHFGNGTRLTVT.

The chain recombines TRBV6-6 with TRBJ1-1, with D unresolved. The germline gives CDR1 MNHNY, CDR2 SVGAGI (reference sequence). This CDR3 is 13 amino acids long. With 5 bases removed from V and 1 base from J, the gap between germline ends came to 8 bases. The CDR3 sequence is CASSDYRNTEAFF. As DNA, the CDR3 is TGTGCCAGCAGTGATTACAGGAACACTGAAGCTTTCTTT.

The chain is built from TRBV19 and TRBJ2-3, with D possibly being TRBD1 or TRBD2 (5 bases each). CDR3 length equals 13 residues. Trimming removed 6 bases from V and 1 base from J, with 8 bases in between. Germline V CDR1 and CDR2: LNHDA, SQIVND (reference sequence). The CDR3 region is CASRQGGTDTQYF. In DNA form, the CDR3 reads TGTGCCAGTAGGCAGGGAGGCACAGATACGCAGTATTTT.

The chain is built from TRBV9 and TRBJ2-7; D not certain. Germline V lookup: CDR1 SGDLS, CDR2 YYNGEE. V lost 2 bases and J lost 1, with 10 bases in between. The length of the CDR3 is 14 residues. In nucleotides, the CDR3 is TGTGCCAGCAGCGTCCAAACAGCGTCCTACGAGCAGTACTTC. Its translation: CASSVQTASYEQYF.

This sequence joins TRBV27 and TRBJ2-2; D is ambiguous. The CDR3 spans 13 residues. Germline CDR1 MNHEY, CDR2 SMNVEV (reference sequence). V lost 6 bases and J 1 base, leaving 6 bases between the germline ends. CDR3 sequence: CASRGRNTGELFF. CDR3 nucleotide sequence: TGTGCCAGCAGAGGACGGAACACCGGGGAGCTGTTTTTT.

The rearrangement joins TRBV28 to TRBJ1-2, with D unclear. With 6 bases removed from V and 8 bases from J, the gap between germline ends came to 10 bases. In germline, CDR1 is MDHEN, CDR2 SYDVKM. This CDR3 region has 11 residues. The CDR3 loop reads CASSTTRGYTF. The CDR3 DNA is TGTGCCAGCAGCACAACAAGAGGCTACACCTTC.

J is TRBJ2-7 and V is TRBV5-1; TRBD1 might be the D (6 bases). The CDR3 length is 20 residues. Germline loops: CDR1 SGHRS, CDR2 YFSETQ. The ends were cut back, 0 bases at V and 0 bases at J, with 25 bases in the middle. The CDR3 is CASSLAGSGDTNQRSYEQYF. The CDR3 DNA sequence: TGCGCCAGCAGCTTGGCCGGTTCTGGGGACACCAACCAACGCTCCTACGAGCAGTACTTC.

This rearrangement joins TRBV5-1 to TRBJ2-1; D gene ambiguous. CDR1 SGHRS and CDR2 YFSETQ come from the germline V gene. Between the trimmed V and J ends, which lost 3 bases and 7 bases, there was a span of 8 bases. The CDR3 spans 12 residues. CDR3 amino acids: CASSYLANEQFF. The CDR3 coding sequence is TGCGCCAGCAGCTACTTAGCAAATGAGCAGTTCTTC.

The sample holds one count of this clone. The chain uses TRBV18 and TRBJ1-1; D is uncertain. CDR3 length equals 13 residues. Germline V lookup: CDR1 KGHSH, CDR2 LQKENI. Trimming took off 4 bases at V and 4 bases at J, with 10 bases between the two ends. The CDR3 region is CASSQVAATEAFF. Written as DNA, the CDR3 is TGTGCCAGCTCACAGGTGGCGGCCACTGAAGCTTTCTTT.

The V and J genes are TRBV28 and TRBJ2-7; no clear D gene. CDR1 is MDHEN and CDR2 is SYDVKM in the germline V gene. This CDR3 is 12 amino acids long. With 2 bases removed from V and 7 bases from J, the gap between germline ends came to 9 bases. The CDR3 is CASSLMDEEQYF. The CDR3 nucleotides are TGTGCCAGCAGTTTAATGGATGAGGAGCAGTACTTC.

The V call is TRBV11-2, the J call TRBJ2-5; 7 bases agree with TRBD1. The CDR3 totals 14 residues. V dropped 5 bases and J dropped 1; count of bases not matched to a gene: 4. CDR1 and CDR2 (germline): SGHAT, FQNNGV. The CDR3 bases are TGTGCCAGCAGCCTGGGACAGATCCAAGAGACCCAGTACTTC. Translation gives CASSLGQIQETQYF.